These 18 T cell receptor beta chains were sequenced from one sample in a study of blood T cells in healthy people across ages. PCR was performed a second time for 7 to 11 cycles using a sample-barcoded 5' primer and a J-beta primer mix. TCRdb re-derived calls from the 5' RACE reads in MiXCR, one entry per CDR3 protein. Here the sample spans 1.2 million to 1.5 million distinct CDR3 sequences, approximately 42% being singletons. Sequencing input: blood. These receptors were collected from a woman between 18 and 29 years old in good health.

CDR3 in amino acids: CATSRDLGQLNTEAFF. The CDR3 DNA reads TGTGCCACCAGCAGAGATCTGGGGCAGCTAAACACTGAAGCTTTCTTT. V is TRBV15 and J is TRBJ1-1; D is possibly TRBD1 (5 bases). V lost 0 bases and J 2 bases, leaving 13 bases between the germline ends. Germline V gene sequence: CDR1 LNHNV, CDR2 YYDKDF (reference sequence). The CDR3 consists of 16 residues.

The chain uses TRBV12-3 or TRBV12-4 and TRBJ1-1; D is ambiguous. The CDR3 totals 11 residues. V gave up 5 bases and J gave up 5 bases, with 6 bases separating them. The CDR3 here is CASSRKTEAFF. CDR3 nucleotide sequence: TGTGCCAGCAGTCGGAAAACTGAAGCTTTCTTT.

The chain uses TRBV2 and TRBJ2-1; maybe TRBD1 (7 bases). The CDR3 totals 13 residues. V lost 8 bases and J lost 10, with 18 bases in between. The germline V gene encodes CDR1 SNHLY and CDR2 FYNNEI. The CDR3 nucleotides are TGTGCCAGCGGAGTCAGGGGGGCACGGGAGCAGTTCTTC. Encoded protein: CASGVRGAREQFF. Full variable domain (remainder filled in from reference TRBV2 and TRBJ2-1): EPEVTQTPSHQVTQMGQEVILRCVPISNHLYFYWYRQILGQKVEFLVSFYNNEISEKSEIFDDQFSVERPDGSNFTLKIRSTKLEDSAMYFCASGVRGAREQFFGPGTRLTVL.

V usage is TRBV18 and J usage is TRBJ2-3; 9 bases match TRBD2. The CDR3 covers 16 residues. Per the germline V gene, CDR1 is KGHSH and CDR2 is LQKENI. V dropped 5 bases and J dropped 0; count of bases not matched to a gene: 6. CDR3 protein: CASSYTLAGSTDTQYF. DNA for the CDR3: TGTGCCAGCTCATACACGCTAGCGGGGAGCACAGATACGCAGTATTTT.

The genes are TRBV6-4 and TRBJ1-1; 8 bases align to TRBD1. Trimming took 3 bases from V and 6 from J; bases not matched to a gene: 6. This CDR3 spans 14 amino acids. CDR1 and CDR2 (germline): MRHNA, SNTAGT. This CDR3 reads CASSEDRVGPEAFF. The CDR3 DNA reads TGTGCCAGCAGTGAGGACAGGGTCGGACCTGAAGCTTTCTTT.

The chain joins TRBV6-1 to TRBJ1-4, with a weak D call TRBD1 (5 bases). Per germline, CDR1 MNHNS and CDR2 SASEGT. Between the trimmed V and J ends, which lost 3 bases and 7 bases, there was a span of 15 bases. The CDR3 has 15 residues. CDR3 in amino acids: CASSDILLGVEKLFF. The CDR3, as DNA: TGTGCCAGCAGTGACATCCTCTTGGGGGTTGAAAAACTGTTTTTT.

This clonotype occurred many times. The V call is TRBV12-3 or TRBV12-4, the J call TRBJ1-2; D remains ambiguous. V was cut by 6 bases and J by 8 bases, with 13 bases left in between. This CDR3 spans 12 amino acids. This CDR3 is CASSPRFGGYTF. CDR3 bases: TGTGCCAGCAGCCCCCGGTTCGGCGGCTACACCTTC.

In nucleotides, the CDR3 is TGTGCCAGCAGTTTATCCGCGGACAATGAGCAGTTCTTC. Translated: CASSLSADNEQFF. This chain uses TRBV27 with TRBJ2-1; D gene uncertain. This CDR3 is built from 13 residues. V lost 0 bases and J 5 bases, leaving 5 bases between the germline ends. CDR1 and CDR2 (germline): MNHEY, SMNVEV (reference sequence).

Many counts were recorded for this clonotype. The V and J genes are TRBV4-2 and TRBJ2-1; 12 bases line up with TRBD2. The CDR3 length is 19 residues. The germline V gene encodes CDR1 LGHNA and CDR2 YNFKEQ. V shed 0 bases and J 2 bases; nucleotides not matched to a gene: 8. The CDR3 bases are TGTGCCAGCAGCCAAGATCGGCTAGCGGGAGGGCCCCCCTACAATGAGCAGTTCTTC. Translating it yields CASSQDRLAGGPPYNEQFF.

The CDR3 bases are TGTGCCAGCGAGCGGGCCTATAGCACAGATACGCAGTATTTT. This sequence encodes CASERAYSTDTQYF. The chain combines TRBV6-1 with TRBJ2-3; TRBD2 might be the D (6 bases). Germline assignment: CDR1 MNHNS and CDR2 SASEGT. The CDR3 runs 14 residues. Trimming took off 8 bases at V and 0 bases at J, with 12 bases between the two ends.

With respect to this clonotype: At one of its ends the junction is not consistent with the germline gene, which may arise from a read error. The chain joins TRBV20-1 to TRBJ2-1, with 7 bases that match TRBD1. The CDR3 totals 11 residues. CDR1 and CDR2 from the germline V gene are DFQATT and SNEGSKA (reference sequence). The DNA for the CDR3 is TGCAGTGCGGGGACAGTCAATGGGCAGTTCTTC. Translated, it gives CSAGTVNGQFF.

This clonotype appeared a few times. This chain joins TRBV4-1 and TRBJ2-2; a possible D gene is TRBD1 (5 bases). V shed 5 bases and J shed 4 bases, with 14 bases lying between them. The CDR3 has 15 residues. Germline CDR1 and CDR2: MGHRA and YSYEKL. CDR3: CASSFDSAGTGELFF. DNA of the CDR3: TGCGCCAGCAGCTTCGACAGTGCAGGCACCGGGGAGCTGTTTTTT.

Of note for this clonotype: A read error may account for a junction end that differs from germline. This rearrangement joins TRBV4-1 to TRBJ2-4; 14 bases line up with TRBD2. The DNA end lines up better with TRBJ2-5; the J call may be wrong. The germline CDR1 and CDR2 sequences are MGHRA and YSYEKL. This CDR3 region has 17 residues. The DNA for the CDR3 is TGCGCCTGCAGCCAAGTTGGACTAGCGGGAGGCCAAGAGACCCAGTACTTC. The encoded protein is CACSQVGLAGGQETQYF.

The table lists this clonotype with a few counts. The chain employs TRBV3-1 and TRBJ2-1; 8 bases fit TRBD2. Trimming at V came to 1 base and at J to 9 bases, leaving 8 bases not matched to a gene. The CDR3 totals 15 residues. Germline V gene lookup returns CDR1 LGHDT and CDR2 YNNKEL (reference sequence). The CDR3: CASSQVRGRIPEQFF. The CDR3 coding sequence is TGTGCCAGCAGCCAAGTGCGCGGGAGGATCCCTGAGCAGTTCTTC.

This chain uses TRBV5-1 with TRBJ2-3, with 10 bases aligning to TRBD2. This CDR3 spans 17 amino acids. CDR1 and CDR2 (germline): SGHRS, YFSETQ. J was trimmed by 3 bases and V by 4 bases; bases with no gene match: 11. CDR3 amino acids: CASSRLMTSGQTDTQYF. In nucleotides, the CDR3 is TGCGCCAGCAGCCGACTTATGACTAGCGGGCAGACAGATACGCAGTATTTT. The full variable domain, rest sourced from reference TRBV5-1 and TRBJ2-3, is KAGVTQTPRYLIKTRGQQVTLSCSPISGHRSVSWYQQTPGQGLQFLFEYFSETQRNKGNFPGRFSGRQFSNSRSEMNVSTLELGDSALYLCASSRLMTSGQTDTQYFGPGTRLTVL.

This clonotype was seen only a few times. This rearrangement joins TRBV6-2 or TRBV6-3 to TRBJ2-6, with 8 bases that match TRBD1. The length of the CDR3 is 17 residues. Germline CDR1 is MNHEY and CDR2 is SVGEGT. V lost 7 bases, J lost 0 bases, and 8 bases stayed unmatched. DNA of the CDR3: TGTGCCAGCATTGGACAGGGTGTACCCTCTGGGGCCAACGTCCTGACTTTC. Its translation: CASIGQGVPSGANVLTF.

This clonotype was recorded a few times. V is TRBV20-1 and J is TRBJ2-1; D gene unclear. The CDR3 extends over 15 amino acids. Per the germline V gene, CDR1 is DFQATT and CDR2 is SNEGSKA (reference sequence). V was clipped by 0 bases and J by 5 bases, with 14 bases between them. The CDR3 spells CSARDNSNVHNEQFF. The CDR3 DNA sequence: TGCAGTGCTAGAGATAACAGCAACGTACACAATGAGCAGTTCTTC.

The sample holds a few counts of this clonotype. The chain is built from TRBV5-1 and TRBJ1-1; 9 positions agree with TRBD1. Germline V CDR1 and CDR2: SGHRS, YFSETQ. After removal of 5 bases from V and 4 bases from J, the junction contained 6 bases not matched to a gene. This CDR3 has 14 residues. Written as DNA, the CDR3 is TGCGCCAGCAGGTCTATGACAGGGGGCACTGAAGCTTTCTTT. This translates into CASRSMTGGTEAFF.